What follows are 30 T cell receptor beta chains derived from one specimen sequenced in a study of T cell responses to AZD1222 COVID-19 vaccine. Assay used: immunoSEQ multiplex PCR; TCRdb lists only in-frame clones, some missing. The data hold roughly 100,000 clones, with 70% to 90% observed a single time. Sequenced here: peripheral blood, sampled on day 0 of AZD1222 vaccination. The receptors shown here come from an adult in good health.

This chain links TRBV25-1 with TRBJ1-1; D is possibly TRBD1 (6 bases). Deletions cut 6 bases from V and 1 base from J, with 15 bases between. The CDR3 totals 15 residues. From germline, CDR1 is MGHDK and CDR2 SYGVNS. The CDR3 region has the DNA TGTGCCAGCAGCCCCCCCGGGGGCTCGAACACTGAAGCTTTCTTT. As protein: CASSPPGGSNTEAFF.

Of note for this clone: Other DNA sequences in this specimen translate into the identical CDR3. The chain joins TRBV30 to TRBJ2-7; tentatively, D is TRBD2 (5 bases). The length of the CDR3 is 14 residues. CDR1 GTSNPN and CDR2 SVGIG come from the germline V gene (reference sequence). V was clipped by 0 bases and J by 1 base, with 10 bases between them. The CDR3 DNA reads TGTGCCTGGAGTGTAAGGCGGACTTCCTACGAGCAGTACTTC. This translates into CAWSVRRTSYEQYF. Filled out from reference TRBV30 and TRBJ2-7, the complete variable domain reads SQTIHQWPATLVQPVGSPLSLECTVEGTSNPNLYWYRQAAGRGLQLLFYSVGIGQISSEVPQNLSASRPQDRQFILSSKKLLLSDSGFYLCAWSVRRTSYEQYFGPGTRLTVT.

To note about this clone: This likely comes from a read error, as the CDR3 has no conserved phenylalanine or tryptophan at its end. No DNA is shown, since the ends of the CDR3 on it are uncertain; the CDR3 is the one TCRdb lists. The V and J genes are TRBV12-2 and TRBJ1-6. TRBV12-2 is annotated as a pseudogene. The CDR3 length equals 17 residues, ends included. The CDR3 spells CASFFGPKITYNSPLHL.

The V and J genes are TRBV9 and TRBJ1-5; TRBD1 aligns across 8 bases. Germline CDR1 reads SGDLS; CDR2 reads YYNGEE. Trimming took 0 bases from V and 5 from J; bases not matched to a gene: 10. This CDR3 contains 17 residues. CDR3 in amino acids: CASSVADREGRDQPQHF. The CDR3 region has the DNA TGTGCCAGCAGCGTAGCGGACAGGGAAGGTAGGGATCAGCCCCAGCATTTT.

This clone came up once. This CDR3 is CASTTQSRTGGTEAFF. The CDR3 region has the DNA TGTGCCAGCACCACACAGTCTCGGACAGGGGGCACTGAAGCTTTCTTT. J is TRBJ1-1 and V is TRBV7-9, with 10 bases lining up with TRBD1. The CDR3 is 16 residues long. Germline V gene sequence: CDR1 SEHNR, CDR2 FQNEAQ (reference sequence). V was pared by 7 bases and J by 4 bases, with 12 bases of the junction left unmatched.

CDR3 protein: CASQPLDTRSPLHF. Here the CDR3 DNA reads TGTGCCAGCCAACCCTTAGACACGAGGTCACCCCTCCACTTT. The chain uses TRBV7-9 and TRBJ1-6, with D unclear. Germline V CDR1 and CDR2: SEHNR, FQNEAQ (reference sequence). There are 14 residues in the CDR3. Trimming removed 8 bases at V and 10 bases at J, with 18 bases between.

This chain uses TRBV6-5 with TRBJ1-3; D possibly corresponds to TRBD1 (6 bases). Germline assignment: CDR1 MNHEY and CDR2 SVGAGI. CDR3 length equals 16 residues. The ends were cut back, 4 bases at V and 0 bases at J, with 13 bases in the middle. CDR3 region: CASSFRQESSGNTIYF. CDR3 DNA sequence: TGTGCCAGCAGTTTTCGACAGGAGAGCTCTGGAAACACCATATATTTT.

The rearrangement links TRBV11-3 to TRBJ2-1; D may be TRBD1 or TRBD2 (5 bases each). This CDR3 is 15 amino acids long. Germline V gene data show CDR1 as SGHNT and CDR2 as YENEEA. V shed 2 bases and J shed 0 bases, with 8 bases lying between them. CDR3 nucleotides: TGTGCCAGCAGCTTAAGTGGGGGCTCCTACAATGAGCAGTTCTTC. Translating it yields CASSLSGGSYNEQFF. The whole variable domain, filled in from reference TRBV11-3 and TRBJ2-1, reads EAGVVQSPRYKIIEKKQPVAFWCNPISGHNTLYWYLQNLGQGPELLIRYENEEAVDDSQLPKDRFSAERLKGVDSTLKIQPAELGDSAVYLCASSLSGGSYNEQFFGPGTRLTVL.

The CDR3 region is CASSFADRVYGYTF. In DNA, the CDR3 is TGTGCCAGCAGTTTTGCGGACAGGGTATATGGCTACACCTTC. The rearrangement uses TRBV27 and TRBJ1-2, with TRBD1 matching over 8 bases. The CDR3 contains 14 residues. The V gene end was trimmed by 3 bases and the J gene end by 5 bases; junction bases not matched to a gene: 5. Per the germline V gene, CDR1 is MNHEY and CDR2 is SMNVEV (reference sequence).

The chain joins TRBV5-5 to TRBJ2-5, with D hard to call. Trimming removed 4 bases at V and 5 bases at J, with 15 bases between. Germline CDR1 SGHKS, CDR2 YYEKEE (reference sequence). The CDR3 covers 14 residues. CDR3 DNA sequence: TGTGCCAGCAGCCCGGTGGCTAGTAAGGAGACCCAGTACTTC. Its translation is CASSPVASKETQYF.

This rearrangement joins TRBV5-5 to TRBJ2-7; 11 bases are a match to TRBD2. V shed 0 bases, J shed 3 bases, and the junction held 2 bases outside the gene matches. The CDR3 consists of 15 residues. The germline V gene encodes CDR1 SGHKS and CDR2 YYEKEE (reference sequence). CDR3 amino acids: CASSLAGTSGYEQYF. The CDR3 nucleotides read TGTGCCAGCAGCTTGGCCGGGACTAGCGGCTACGAGCAGTACTTC. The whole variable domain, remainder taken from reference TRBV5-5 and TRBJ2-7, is DAGVTQSPTHLIKTRGQQVTLRCSPISGHKSVSWYQQVLGQGPQFIFQYYEKEERGRGNFPDRFSARQFPNYSSELNVNALLLGDSALYLCASSLAGTSGYEQYFGPGTRLTVT.

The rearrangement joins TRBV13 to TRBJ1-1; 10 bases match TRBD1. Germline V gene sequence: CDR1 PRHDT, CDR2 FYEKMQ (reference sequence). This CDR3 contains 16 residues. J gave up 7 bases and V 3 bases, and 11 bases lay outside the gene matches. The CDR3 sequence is CASSFGDGTGDDEAFF. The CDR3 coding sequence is TGTGCCAGCAGCTTCGGAGACGGGACAGGGGATGATGAAGCTTTCTTT.

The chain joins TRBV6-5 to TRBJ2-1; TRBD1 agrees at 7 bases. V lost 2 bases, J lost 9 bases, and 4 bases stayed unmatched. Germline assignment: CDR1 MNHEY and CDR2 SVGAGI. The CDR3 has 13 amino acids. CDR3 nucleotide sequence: TGTGCCAGCAGTTACAAGGGGGCAAGTGAGCAGTTCTTC. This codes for CASSYKGASEQFF.

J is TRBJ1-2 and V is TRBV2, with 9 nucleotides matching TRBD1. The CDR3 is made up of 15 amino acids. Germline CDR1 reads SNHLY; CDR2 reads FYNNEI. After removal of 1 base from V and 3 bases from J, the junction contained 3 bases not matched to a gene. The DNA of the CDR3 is TGTGCCAGCAGTGAAGGGACAGGGGCCCACTATGGCTACACCTTC. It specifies CASSEGTGAHYGYTF.

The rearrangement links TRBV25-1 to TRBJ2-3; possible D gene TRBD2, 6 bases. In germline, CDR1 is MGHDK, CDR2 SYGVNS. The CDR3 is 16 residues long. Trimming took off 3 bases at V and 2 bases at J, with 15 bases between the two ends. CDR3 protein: CASSETSGGNTDTQYF. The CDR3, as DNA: TGTGCCAGCAGTGAGACTAGTGGGGGAAACACAGATACGCAGTATTTT.

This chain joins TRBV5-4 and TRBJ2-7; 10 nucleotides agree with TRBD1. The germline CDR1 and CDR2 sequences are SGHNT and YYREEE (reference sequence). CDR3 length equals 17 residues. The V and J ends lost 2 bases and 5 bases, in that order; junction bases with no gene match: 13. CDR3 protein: CASSFAKKTGGIDEQYF. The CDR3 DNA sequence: TGTGCCAGCAGCTTTGCCAAAAAGACAGGGGGCATCGACGAGCAGTACTTC.

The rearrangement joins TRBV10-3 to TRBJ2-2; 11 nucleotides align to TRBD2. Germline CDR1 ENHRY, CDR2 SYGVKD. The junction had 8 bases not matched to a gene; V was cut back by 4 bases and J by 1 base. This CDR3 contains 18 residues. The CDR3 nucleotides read TGTGCCATCAGTGTCCAGCCTAGCGGGGGGATGAACACCGGGGAGCTGTTTTTT. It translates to CAISVQPSGGMNTGELFF.

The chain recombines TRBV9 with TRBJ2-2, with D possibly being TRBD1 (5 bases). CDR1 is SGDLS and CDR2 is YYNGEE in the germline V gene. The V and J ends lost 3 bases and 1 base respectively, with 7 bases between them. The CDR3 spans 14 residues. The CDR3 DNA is TGTGCCAGCAGCGGACAGAGGAACACCGGGGAGCTGTTTTTT. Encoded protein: CASSGQRNTGELFF.

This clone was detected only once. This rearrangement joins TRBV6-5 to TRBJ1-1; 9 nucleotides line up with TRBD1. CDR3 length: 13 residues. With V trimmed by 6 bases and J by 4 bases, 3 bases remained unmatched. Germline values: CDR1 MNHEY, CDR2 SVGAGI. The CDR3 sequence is CASRRQGGTEAFF. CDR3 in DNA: TGTGCCAGCAGAAGACAGGGGGGCACTGAAGCTTTCTTT.

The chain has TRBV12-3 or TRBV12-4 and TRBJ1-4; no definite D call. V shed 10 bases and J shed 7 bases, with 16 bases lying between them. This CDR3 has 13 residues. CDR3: CATLMGGIEKLFF. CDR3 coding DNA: TGTGCCACCCTCATGGGAGGGATTGAAAAACTGTTTTTT.

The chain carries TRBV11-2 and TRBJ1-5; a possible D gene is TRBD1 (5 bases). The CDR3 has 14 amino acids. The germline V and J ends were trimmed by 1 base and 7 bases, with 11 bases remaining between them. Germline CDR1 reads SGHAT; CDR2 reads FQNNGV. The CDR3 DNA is TGTGCCAGCAGCTTAGGCCAGGGAGGGCAGCCCCAGCATTTT. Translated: CASSLGQGGQPQHF.

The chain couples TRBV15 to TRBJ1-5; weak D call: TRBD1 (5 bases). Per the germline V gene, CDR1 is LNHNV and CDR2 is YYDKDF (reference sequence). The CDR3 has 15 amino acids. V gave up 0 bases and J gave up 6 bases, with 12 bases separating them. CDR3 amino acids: CATSRDLQDGQPQHF. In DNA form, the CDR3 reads TGTGCCACCAGCAGAGATCTACAGGACGGTCAGCCCCAGCATTTT.

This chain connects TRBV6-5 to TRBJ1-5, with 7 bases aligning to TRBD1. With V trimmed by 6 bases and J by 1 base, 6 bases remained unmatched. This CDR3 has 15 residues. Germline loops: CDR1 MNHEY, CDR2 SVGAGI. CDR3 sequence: CASRSPGGSNQPQHF. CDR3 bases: TGTGCCAGCAGATCCCCAGGGGGAAGCAATCAGCCCCAGCATTTT.

The CDR3 nucleotides are TGTGCCAGCAGCCAAGTAGGGAGTAGCGGGGATACTTCTAGCACAGATACGCAGTATTTT. It yields the protein CASSQVGSSGDTSSTDTQYF. This rearrangement joins TRBV4-2 to TRBJ2-3, with 8 bases matching TRBD2. The germline V gene has CDR1 LGHNA and CDR2 YNFKEQ. J gave up 0 bases and V 1 base, and 15 bases lay outside the gene matches. The CDR3 extends over 20 amino acids.

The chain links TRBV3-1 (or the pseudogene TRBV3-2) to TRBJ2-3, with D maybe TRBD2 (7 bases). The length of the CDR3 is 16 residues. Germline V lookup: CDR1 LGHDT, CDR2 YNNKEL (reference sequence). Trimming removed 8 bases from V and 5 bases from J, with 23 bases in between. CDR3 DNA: TGTGCCAGCGGCGAGTGGGGGGGCCGGGATGGAGATACGCAGTATTTT. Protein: CASGEWGGRDGDTQYF.

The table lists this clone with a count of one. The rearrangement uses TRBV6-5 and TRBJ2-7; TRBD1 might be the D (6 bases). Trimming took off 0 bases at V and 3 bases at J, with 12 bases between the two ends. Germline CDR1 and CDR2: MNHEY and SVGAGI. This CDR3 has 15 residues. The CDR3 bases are TGTGCCAGCAGTTACTCGAGGGAGACAGGCTACGAGCAGTACTTC. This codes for CASSYSRETGYEQYF.

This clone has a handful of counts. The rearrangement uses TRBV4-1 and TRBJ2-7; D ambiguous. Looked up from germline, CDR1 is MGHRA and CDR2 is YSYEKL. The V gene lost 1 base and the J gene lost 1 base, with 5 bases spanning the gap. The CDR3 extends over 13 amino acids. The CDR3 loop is CASSQVRSYEQYF. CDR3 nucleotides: TGCGCCAGCAGCCAAGTCCGATCCTACGAGCAGTACTTC.

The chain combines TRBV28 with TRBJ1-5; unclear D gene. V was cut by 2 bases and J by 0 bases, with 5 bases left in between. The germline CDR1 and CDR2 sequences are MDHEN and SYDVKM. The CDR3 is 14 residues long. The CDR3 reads CASSLPVSNQPQHF. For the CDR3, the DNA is TGTGCCAGCAGTTTACCCGTTAGCAATCAGCCCCAGCATTTT. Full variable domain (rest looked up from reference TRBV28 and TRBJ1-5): DVKVTQSSRYLVKRTGEKVFLECVQDMDHENMFWYRQDPGLGLRLIYFSYDVKMKEKGDIPEGYSVSREKKERFSLILESASTNQTSMYLCASSLPVSNQPQHFGDGTRLSIL.

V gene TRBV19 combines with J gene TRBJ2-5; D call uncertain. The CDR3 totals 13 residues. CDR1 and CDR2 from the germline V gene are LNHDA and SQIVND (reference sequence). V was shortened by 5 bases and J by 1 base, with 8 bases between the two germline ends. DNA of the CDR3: TGTGCCAGTAGTTACACAGTCCAAGAGACCCAGTACTTC. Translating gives CASSYTVQETQYF.

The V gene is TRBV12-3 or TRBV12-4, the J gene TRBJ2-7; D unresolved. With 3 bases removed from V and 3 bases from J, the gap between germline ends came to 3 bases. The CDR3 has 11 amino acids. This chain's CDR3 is CASSFLYEQYF. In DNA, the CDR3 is TGTGCCAGCAGTTTTCTCTACGAGCAGTACTTC.